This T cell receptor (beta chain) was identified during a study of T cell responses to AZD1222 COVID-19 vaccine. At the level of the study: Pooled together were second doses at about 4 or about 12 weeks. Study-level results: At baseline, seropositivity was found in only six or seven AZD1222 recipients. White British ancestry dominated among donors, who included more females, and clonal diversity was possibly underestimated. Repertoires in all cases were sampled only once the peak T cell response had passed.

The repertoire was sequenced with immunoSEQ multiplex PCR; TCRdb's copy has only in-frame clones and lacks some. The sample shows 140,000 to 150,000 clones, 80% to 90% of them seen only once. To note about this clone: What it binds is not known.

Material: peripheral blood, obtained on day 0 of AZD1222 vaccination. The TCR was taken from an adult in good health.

The CDR3 sequence: CASRLSGQSNQPQHF. The CDR3 nucleotides are TGTGCCAGCAGACTATCTGGACAGAGCAATCAGCCCCAGCATTTT. This rearrangement joins TRBV6-5 to TRBJ1-5; D possibly corresponds to TRBD1 (6 bases). Germline lookup yields CDR1 MNHEY and CDR2 SVGAGI. Trimming took off 6 bases at V and 1 base at J, with 13 bases between the two ends. CDR3 length: 15 amino acids.